This TCR beta chain originates from a study of blood T cell repertoires in COVID-19. The overall study: Samples taken during acute and convalescent COVID-19 were collected in the United States, Italy and Spain. Sources were T cells, B-cell-depleted T cells, or PBMCs; the material itself was cDNA or gDNA.

The V gene's germline CDR1 is SGHTA and CDR2 FQGNSA. Trimming removed 2 bases at V and 9 bases at J, with 11 bases between. The CDR3 length is 13 residues. In the original analysis: Counts of nucleated cells, estimated from reference gene primer amplification, were obtained. The protocol was immunoSEQ multiplex PCR, while the TCRdb copy is restricted to in-frame clones and leaves out a portion. V and J calls and clone size are copied from that table; D and trimming were computed from the DNA. The data contain thousands of clones, 84% of them singletons. The chain links TRBV7-2 to TRBJ2-1; a weak D match, TRBD2 (5 bases). The receptor was isolated from a human donor in a cohort sampled during active COVID-19. The sequenced sample was peripheral blood. The chain's CDR3 is CASSLNPEGEQFF. The CDR3 DNA is TGTGCCAGCAGCTTAAACCCTGAGGGTGAGCAGTTCTTC. The variable domain in full, completed from reference TRBV7-2 and TRBJ2-1, reads GAGVSQSPSNKVTEKGKDVELRCDPISGHTALYWYRQSLGQGLEFLIYFQGNSAPDKSGLPSDRFSAERTGGSVSTLTIQRTQQEDSAVYLCASSLNPEGEQFFGPGTRLTVL.